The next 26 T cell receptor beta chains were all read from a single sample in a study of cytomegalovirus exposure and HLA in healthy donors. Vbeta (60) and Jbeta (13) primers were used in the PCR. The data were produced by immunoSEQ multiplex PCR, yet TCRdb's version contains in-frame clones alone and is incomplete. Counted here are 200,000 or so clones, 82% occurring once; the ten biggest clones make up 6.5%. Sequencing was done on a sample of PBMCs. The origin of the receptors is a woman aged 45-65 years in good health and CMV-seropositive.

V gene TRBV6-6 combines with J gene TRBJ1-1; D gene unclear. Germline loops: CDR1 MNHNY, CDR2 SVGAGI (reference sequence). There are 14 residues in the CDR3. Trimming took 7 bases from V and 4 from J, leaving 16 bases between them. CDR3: CASILAQPATEAFF. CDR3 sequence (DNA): TGTGCCAGCATCCTTGCGCAACCTGCCACTGAAGCTTTCTTT.

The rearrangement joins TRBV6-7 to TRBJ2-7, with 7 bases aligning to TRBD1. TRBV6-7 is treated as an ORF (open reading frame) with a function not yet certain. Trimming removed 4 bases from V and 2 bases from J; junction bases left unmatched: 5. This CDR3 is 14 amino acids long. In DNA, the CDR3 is TGTGCCAGCAGTTCTCCGGGACAGACCTACGAGCAGTACTTC. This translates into CASSSPGQTYEQYF.

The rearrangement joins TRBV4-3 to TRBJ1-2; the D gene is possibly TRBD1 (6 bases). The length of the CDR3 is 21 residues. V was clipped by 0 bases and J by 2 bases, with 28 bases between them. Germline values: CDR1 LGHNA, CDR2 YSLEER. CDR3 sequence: CASSQDGLASGEPLENYGYTF. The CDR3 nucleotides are TGCGCCAGCAGCCAAGATGGGCTGGCTTCAGGGGAGCCCCTAGAAAACTATGGCTACACCTTC.

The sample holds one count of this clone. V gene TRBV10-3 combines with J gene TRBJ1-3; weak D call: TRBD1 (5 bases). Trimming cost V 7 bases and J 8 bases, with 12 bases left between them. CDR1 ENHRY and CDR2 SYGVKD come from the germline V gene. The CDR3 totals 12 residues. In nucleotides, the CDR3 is TGTGCCATCATCACAGCGGGGGACACCATATATTTT. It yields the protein CAIITAGDTIYF.

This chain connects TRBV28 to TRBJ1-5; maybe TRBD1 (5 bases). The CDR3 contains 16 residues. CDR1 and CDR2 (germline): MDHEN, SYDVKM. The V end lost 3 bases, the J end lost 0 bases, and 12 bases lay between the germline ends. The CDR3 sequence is CASSFFAGSSNQPQHF. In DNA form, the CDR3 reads TGTGCCAGCAGTTTTTTTGCAGGGTCTAGCAATCAGCCCCAGCATTTT.

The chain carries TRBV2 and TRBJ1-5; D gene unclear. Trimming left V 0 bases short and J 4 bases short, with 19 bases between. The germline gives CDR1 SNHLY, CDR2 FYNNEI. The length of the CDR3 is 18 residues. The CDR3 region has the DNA TGTGCCAGCAGTGAAGCGCTTCGGCGGGAGAGCCATAATCAGCCCCAGCATTTT. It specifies CASSEALRRESHNQPQHF.

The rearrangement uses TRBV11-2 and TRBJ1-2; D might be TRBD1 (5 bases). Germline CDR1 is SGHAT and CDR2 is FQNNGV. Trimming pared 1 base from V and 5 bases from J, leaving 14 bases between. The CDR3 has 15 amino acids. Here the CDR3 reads CASSLVTGGVYGYTF. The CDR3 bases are TGTGCCAGCAGCTTAGTGACGGGGGGGGTTTATGGCTACACCTTC.

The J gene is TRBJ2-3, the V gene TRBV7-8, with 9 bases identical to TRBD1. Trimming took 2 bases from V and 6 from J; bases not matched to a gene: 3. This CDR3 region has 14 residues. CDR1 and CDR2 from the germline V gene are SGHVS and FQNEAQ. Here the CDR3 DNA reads TGTGCCAGCAGCTTAAGGGACAGGGCCGATACGCAGTATTTT. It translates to CASSLRDRADTQYF.

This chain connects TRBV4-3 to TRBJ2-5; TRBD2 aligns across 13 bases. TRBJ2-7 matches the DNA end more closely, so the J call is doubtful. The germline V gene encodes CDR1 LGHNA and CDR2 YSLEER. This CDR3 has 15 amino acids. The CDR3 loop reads CASSSGLAGFYEQYF. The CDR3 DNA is TGCGCCAGCAGCTCGGGACTAGCGGGGTTCTACGAGCAGTACTTC.

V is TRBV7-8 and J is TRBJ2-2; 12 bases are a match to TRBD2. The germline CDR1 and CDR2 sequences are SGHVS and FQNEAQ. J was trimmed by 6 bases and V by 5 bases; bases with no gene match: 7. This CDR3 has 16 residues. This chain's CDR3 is CASSLRLAGVAGELFF. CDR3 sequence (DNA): TGTGCCAGCAGCCTGAGACTAGCGGGAGTCGCCGGGGAGCTGTTTTTT.

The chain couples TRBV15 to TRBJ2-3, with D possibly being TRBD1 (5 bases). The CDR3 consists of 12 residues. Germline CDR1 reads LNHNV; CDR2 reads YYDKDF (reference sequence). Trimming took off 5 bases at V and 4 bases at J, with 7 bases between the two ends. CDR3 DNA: TGTGCCACCAGCGAAGGGGCAGATACGCAGTATTTT. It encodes CATSEGADTQYF.

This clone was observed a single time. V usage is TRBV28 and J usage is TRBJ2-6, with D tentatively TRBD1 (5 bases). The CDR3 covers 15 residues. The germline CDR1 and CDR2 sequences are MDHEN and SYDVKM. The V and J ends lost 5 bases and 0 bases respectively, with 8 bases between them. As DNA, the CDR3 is TGTGCCAGCAGTCCCGACAGCTCTGGGGCCAACGTCCTGACTTTC. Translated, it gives CASSPDSSGANVLTF. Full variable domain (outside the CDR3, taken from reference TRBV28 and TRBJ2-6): DVKVTQSSRYLVKRTGEKVFLECVQDMDHENMFWYRQDPGLGLRLIYFSYDVKMKEKGDIPEGYSVSREKKERFSLILESASTNQTSMYLCASSPDSSGANVLTFGAGSRLTVL.

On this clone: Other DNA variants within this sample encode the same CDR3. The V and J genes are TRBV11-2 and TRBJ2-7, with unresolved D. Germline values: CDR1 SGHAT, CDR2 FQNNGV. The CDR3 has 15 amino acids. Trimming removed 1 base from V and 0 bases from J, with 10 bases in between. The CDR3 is CASSLVTGSSYEQYF. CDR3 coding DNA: TGTGCCAGCAGCTTAGTTACCGGTAGCTCCTACGAGCAGTACTTC.

The CDR3 region has the DNA TGTGCCAGCAGCCAGGGACAGGGGCGGTGGGAGACCCAGTACTTC. Translation gives CASSQGQGRWETQYF. This chain joins TRBV14 and TRBJ2-5; 10 nucleotides align to TRBD1. Trimming removed 3 bases from V and 5 bases from J; junction bases left unmatched: 6. Germline V gene sequence: CDR1 SGHDN, CDR2 FVKESK. CDR3 length: 15 amino acids.

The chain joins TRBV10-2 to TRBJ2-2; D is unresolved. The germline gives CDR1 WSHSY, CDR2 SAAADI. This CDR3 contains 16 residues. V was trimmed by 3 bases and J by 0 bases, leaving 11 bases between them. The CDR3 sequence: CASSDYDSANTGELFF. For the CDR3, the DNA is TGCGCCAGCAGTGATTACGACTCCGCGAACACCGGGGAGCTGTTTTTT.

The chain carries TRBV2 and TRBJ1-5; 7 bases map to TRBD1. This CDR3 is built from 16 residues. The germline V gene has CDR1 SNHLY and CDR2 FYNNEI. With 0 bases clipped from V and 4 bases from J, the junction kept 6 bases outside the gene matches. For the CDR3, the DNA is TGTGCCAGCAGTGAAGCAGCGACAGGGATTAATCAGCCCCAGCATTTT. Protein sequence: CASSEAATGINQPQHF.

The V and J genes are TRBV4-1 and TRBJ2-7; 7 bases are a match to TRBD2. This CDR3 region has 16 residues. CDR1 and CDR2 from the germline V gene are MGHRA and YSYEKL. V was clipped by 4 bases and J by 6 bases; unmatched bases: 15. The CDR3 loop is CASSPGLGREPLEQYF. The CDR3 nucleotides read TGCGCCAGCAGCCCCGGCCTAGGGCGGGAGCCTCTCGAGCAGTACTTC.

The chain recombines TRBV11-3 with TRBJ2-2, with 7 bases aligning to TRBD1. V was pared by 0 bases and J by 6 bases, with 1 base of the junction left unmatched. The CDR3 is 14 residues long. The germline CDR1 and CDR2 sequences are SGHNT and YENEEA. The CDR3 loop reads CASSLEGGAGELFF. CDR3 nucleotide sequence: TGTGCCAGCAGCTTAGAAGGGGGCGCCGGGGAGCTGTTTTTT.

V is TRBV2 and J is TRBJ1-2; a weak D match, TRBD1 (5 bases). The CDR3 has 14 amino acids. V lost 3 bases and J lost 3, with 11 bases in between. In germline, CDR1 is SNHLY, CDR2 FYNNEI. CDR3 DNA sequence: TGTGCCAGCAGTGAGGAGGGCAGGGACTATGGCTACACCTTC. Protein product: CASSEEGRDYGYTF.

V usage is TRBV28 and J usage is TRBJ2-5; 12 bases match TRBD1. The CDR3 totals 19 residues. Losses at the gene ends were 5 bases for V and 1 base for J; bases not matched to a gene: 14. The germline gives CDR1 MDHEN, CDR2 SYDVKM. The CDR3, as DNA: TGTGCCAGCAGTCTTCCCGGGACAGGGGGCGCAGAGGCCCAAGAGACCCAGTACTTC. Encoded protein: CASSLPGTGGAEAQETQYF.

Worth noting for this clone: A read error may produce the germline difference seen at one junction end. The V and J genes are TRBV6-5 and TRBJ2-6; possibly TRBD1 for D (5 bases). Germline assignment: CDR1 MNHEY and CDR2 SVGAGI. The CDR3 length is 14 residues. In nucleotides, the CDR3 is TGTGCCAGCAGTAGGATCTCTGGGGCCAACGGCCTGACTTTC. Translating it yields CASSRISGANGLTF.

The CDR3 loop reads CASSLRGELGNTGELFF. CDR3 sequence (DNA): TGTGCCAGCAGCTTACGCGGCGAACTAGGGAACACCGGGGAGCTGTTTTTT. This chain links TRBV7-9 with TRBJ2-2, with a tentative D call TRBD2 (5 bases). Trimming cost V 2 bases and J 1 base, with 14 bases left between them. The CDR3 is 17 residues long. Germline CDR1 SEHNR, CDR2 FQNEAQ (reference sequence).

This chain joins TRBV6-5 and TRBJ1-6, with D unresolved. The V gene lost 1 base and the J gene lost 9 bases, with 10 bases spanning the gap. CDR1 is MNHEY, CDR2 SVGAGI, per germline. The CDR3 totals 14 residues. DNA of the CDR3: TGTGCCAGCAGTTACTGGCAGGAAAGTTCACCCCTCCACTTT. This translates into CASSYWQESSPLHF.

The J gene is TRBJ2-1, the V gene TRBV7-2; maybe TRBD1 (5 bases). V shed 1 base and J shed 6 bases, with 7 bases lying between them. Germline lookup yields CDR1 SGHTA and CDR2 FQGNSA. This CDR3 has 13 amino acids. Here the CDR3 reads CASSLGGPNEQFF. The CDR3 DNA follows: TGTGCCAGCAGCTTAGGGGGCCCCAATGAGCAGTTCTTC.

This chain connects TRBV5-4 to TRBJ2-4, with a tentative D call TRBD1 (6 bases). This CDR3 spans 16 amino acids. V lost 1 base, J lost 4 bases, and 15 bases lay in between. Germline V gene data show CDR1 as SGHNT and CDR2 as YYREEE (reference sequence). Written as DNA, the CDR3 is TGTGCCAGCAGCTTGTGGGGGCCGTCAGGGAAAAACATTCAGTACTTC. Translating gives CASSLWGPSGKNIQYF.

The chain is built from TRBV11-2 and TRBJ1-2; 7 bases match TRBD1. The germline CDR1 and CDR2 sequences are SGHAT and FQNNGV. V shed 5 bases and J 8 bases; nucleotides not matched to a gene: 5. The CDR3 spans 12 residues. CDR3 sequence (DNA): TGTGCCAGCAGCATCGACAGGGACGGCTACACCTTC. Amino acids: CASSIDRDGYTF.